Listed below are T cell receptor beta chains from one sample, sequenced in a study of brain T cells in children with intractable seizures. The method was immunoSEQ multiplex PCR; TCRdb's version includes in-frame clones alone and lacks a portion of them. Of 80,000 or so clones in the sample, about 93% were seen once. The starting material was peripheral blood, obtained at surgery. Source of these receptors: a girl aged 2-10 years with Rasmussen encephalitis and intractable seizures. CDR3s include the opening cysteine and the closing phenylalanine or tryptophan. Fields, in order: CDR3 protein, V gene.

CDR3aa: CASSLGGTSSYNEQFF; v_gene: TRBV5-1
CDR3aa: CSATRTGGYEQYF; v_gene: TRBV29-1
CDR3aa: CASSMEEWGKNIQYF; v_gene: TRBV19
CDR3aa: CASSQRHTGELFF; v_gene: TRBV3-1/TRBV3-2
CDR3aa: CASSYSGPTATYEQYF; v_gene: TRBV6-5
CDR3aa: CATRDFYNEQFF; v_gene: TRBV24-1
CDR3aa: CASSEVPEGQGRKF; v_gene: TRBV6-1
CDR3aa: CASSPRDRGGYTF; v_gene: TRBV5-1
CDR3aa: CASSPATTGTQYF; v_gene: TRBV7-9
CDR3aa: CASRGTSGSEQYF; v_gene: TRBV6-5
CDR3aa: CSVESHYNEQFF; v_gene: TRBV29-1
CDR3aa: CASSFLWAAGYEQYF; v_gene: TRBV11-2
CDR3aa: CASRLGQLNTEAFF; v_gene: TRBV28
CDR3aa: CASSPTGTSGLGTDTQYF; v_gene: TRBV11-3
CDR3aa: CASSTLQGAPSGYTF; v_gene: TRBV2
CDR3aa: CASSGGTLYSNQPQHF; v_gene: TRBV2
CDR3aa: CAIITGSWGNTIYF; v_gene: TRBV19
CDR3aa: CSANLRGQGRRETQYF; v_gene: TRBV29-1
CDR3aa: CASSSGGEETQYF; v_gene: TRBV4-2
CDR3aa: CASSLRDRRNTGELFF; v_gene: TRBV4-1
CDR3aa: CASSVTQRQETQYF; v_gene: TRBV9
CDR3aa: CASWGLAGGLTDTQYF; v_gene: TRBV2
CDR3aa: CASSPSGRGASTDTQYF; v_gene: TRBV5-4
CDR3aa: CASSTRTGGRIGYTF; v_gene: TRBV6-5
CDR3aa: CASSLGQRVETQYF; v_gene: TRBV11-3
CDR3aa: CASSGLTGRSSYNEQFF; v_gene: TRBV2
CDR3aa: CASSWRSPLHF; v_gene: TRBV28
CDR3aa: CASGVPRAFF; v_gene: TRBV2